A single sample is the source of the 6 T cell receptor beta chains below, sequenced in a study of T cell repertoires in cytomegalovirus infection. These receptors lack a known antigen. Using its own MiXCR run on the reads, TCRdb lists one record per CDR3 protein. Of about 920,000 distinct CDR3 sequences in the sample, approximately 31% were seen once. The material was cultured CD8+ T cells from PBMCs, obtained from culture after CMV antigen stimulation. These receptors were obtained from a human donor in good health (CMV status not recorded). Some clones in this sample may be carry-over from other donors' samples.

V and J are TRBV24-1 and TRBJ2-5; maybe TRBD1 (6 bases). This CDR3 is built from 15 residues. V was pared by 3 bases and J by 3 bases, with 13 bases between. CDR1 is KGHDR, CDR2 SFDVKD, per germline. The DNA for the CDR3 is TGTGCCACCAGTGATGCCTCAGGGGCGGAAGAGACCCAGTACTTC. Its protein product is CATSDASGAEETQYF.

This chain joins TRBV15 and TRBJ1-3; D is possibly TRBD1 (6 bases). CDR1 and CDR2 from the germline V gene are LNHNV and YYDKDF (reference sequence). The CDR3 has 14 amino acids. V was clipped by 4 bases and J by 0 bases, with 7 bases between them. The CDR3, as DNA: TGTGCCACCAGCAAGGACAGCTCTGGAAACACCATATATTTT. It specifies CATSKDSSGNTIYF.

The genes are TRBV4-1 and TRBJ1-1; D gene ambiguous. The CDR3 loop spans 14 amino acids. Trimming removed 4 bases from V and 2 bases from J, with 11 bases in between. Germline V gene sequence: CDR1 MGHRA, CDR2 YSYEKL. The CDR3 reads CASSLGEDNTEAFF. The CDR3 region has the DNA TGCGCCAGCAGCCTGGGTGAGGATAACACTGAAGCTTTCTTT.

This sequence joins TRBV15 and TRBJ2-1, with 7 bases fitting TRBD1. This CDR3 comprises 14 residues. Per germline, CDR1 LNHNV and CDR2 YYDKDF (reference sequence). V trimming: 5 bases; J trimming: 4 bases; junction bases outside the gene matches: 5. For the CDR3, the DNA is TGTGCCACCAGCGCGGAACAGGGGTACAATGAGCAGTTCTTC. It is translated as CATSAEQGYNEQFF.

This clonotype has only a few counts. This rearrangement joins TRBV4-1 to TRBJ2-1; 8 bases are shared with TRBD1. J gave up 7 bases and V 0 bases, and 11 bases lay outside the gene matches. The CDR3 covers 17 residues. CDR1 is MGHRA and CDR2 is YSYEKL in the germline V gene. The CDR3 loop is CASSQDRTRGRSNEQFF. Here the CDR3 DNA reads TGCGCCAGCAGCCAAGATAGGACCAGGGGGCGATCAAATGAGCAGTTCTTC.

Here the CDR3 DNA reads TGTGCCAGCAGCCTTCAACGCCTGGGGGCTTACTACGAGCAGTACGTC. It translates to CASSLQRLGAYYEQYV. V and J are TRBV4-2 and TRBJ2-7; D is possibly TRBD1 (6 bases). The CDR3 spans 16 residues. CDR1 and CDR2 from the germline V gene are LGHNA and YNFKEQ. Trimming removed 4 bases from V and 3 bases from J, with 19 bases in between.